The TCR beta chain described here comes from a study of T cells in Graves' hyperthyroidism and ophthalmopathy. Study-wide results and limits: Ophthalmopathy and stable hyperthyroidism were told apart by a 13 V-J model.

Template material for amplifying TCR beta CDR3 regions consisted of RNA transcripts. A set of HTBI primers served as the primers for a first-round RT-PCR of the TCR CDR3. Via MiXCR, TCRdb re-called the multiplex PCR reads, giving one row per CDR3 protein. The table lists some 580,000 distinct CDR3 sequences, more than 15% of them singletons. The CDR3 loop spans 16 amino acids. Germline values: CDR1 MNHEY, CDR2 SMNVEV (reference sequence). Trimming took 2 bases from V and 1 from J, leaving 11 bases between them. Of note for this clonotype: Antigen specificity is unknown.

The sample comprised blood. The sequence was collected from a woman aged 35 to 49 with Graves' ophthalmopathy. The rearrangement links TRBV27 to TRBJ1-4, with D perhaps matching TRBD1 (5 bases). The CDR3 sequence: CASSLRGPRTNEKLFF. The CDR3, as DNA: TGTGCCAGCAGTTTAAGGGGCCCGAGAACTAATGAAAAACTGTTTTTT.